This T cell receptor beta chain came from a study of T cells in Graves' hyperthyroidism and ophthalmopathy. This clonotype was detected ten times or more. Per germline, CDR1 LGHDT and CDR2 YNNKEL (reference sequence). The CDR3 is made up of 13 amino acids. V was cut by 1 base and J by 3 bases, with 3 bases left in between. RNA transcripts yielded amplified TCR beta CDR3 regions. The TCR CDR3 first-round RT-PCR relied on the HTBI primer set. TCRdb independently ran MiXCR on the multiplex PCR reads; one entry per CDR3 protein. Of some 150,000 distinct CDR3 sequences in the sample, 22% were seen once. The TCR was taken from a woman aged 45-65 years with Graves' hyperthyroidism that later progressed to Graves' ophthalmopathy. This rearrangement joins TRBV3-1 to TRBJ1-4; D is unresolved. What was sequenced was blood. CDR3 loop: CASSQGANEKLFF. The CDR3 region has the DNA TGTGCCAGCAGCCAAGGGGCTAATGAAAAACTGTTTTTT.